These 7 T cell receptor beta chains originate from one sample sequenced in a study of CD8+ T cells in alopecia areata. Reverse transcription of extracted RNA yielded cDNA, which provided the sequencing template. The protocol was immunoSEQ multiplex PCR, while the TCRdb copy is restricted to in-frame clones and leaves out a portion. The table records 150,000 to 160,000 clones, 40% to 60% of them present only once. Sequenced here: CD8+ T cells sorted from blood, sampled at week 0. The receptors were sampled from a human donor with alopecia areata.

The V gene is TRBV5-1, the J gene TRBJ2-1; weak D call: TRBD2 (7 bases). This CDR3 contains 15 residues. Germline CDR1 and CDR2: SGHRS and YFSETQ. V was trimmed by 4 bases and J by 1 base, leaving 12 bases between them. DNA of the CDR3: TGCGCCAGCAGCCTGGGGGGGCAGTCCTACAATGAGCAGTTCTTC. As protein: CASSLGGQSYNEQFF.

In its sample, this clone was seen a few times. V and J are TRBV4-1 and TRBJ1-2; D perhaps matches TRBD1 (5 bases). Germline assignment: CDR1 MGHRA and CDR2 YSYEKL. The CDR3 totals 12 residues. V was cut by 0 bases and J by 9 bases, with 8 bases left in between. CDR3 protein: CASSQDRESYTF. The CDR3 nucleotides are TGCGCCAGCAGCCAAGACAGGGAGAGCTACACCTTC.

This sequence joins TRBV10-3 and TRBJ2-1, with 7 bases aligning to TRBD2. V lost 3 bases to trimming and J lost 1 base; unmatched junction nucleotides: 6. This CDR3 comprises 16 residues. CDR1 is ENHRY and CDR2 is SYGVKD in the germline V gene. In DNA, the CDR3 is TGTGCCATCAGTGACAAGGGCGGGGGATCCTACAATGAGCAGTTCTTC. It is translated as CAISDKGGGSYNEQFF.

As regards this clone: At the DNA level, this CDR3 is encoded by other sequences in the same sample as well. This chain joins TRBV4-3 and TRBJ1-6; a weak D match, TRBD1 (6 bases). Trimming took 0 bases from V and 3 from J, leaving 9 bases between them. Germline values: CDR1 LGHNA, CDR2 YSLEER. CDR3 size: 16 residues. The CDR3 protein is CASSQDRGGYNSPLHF. CDR3 sequence (DNA): TGCGCCAGCAGCCAAGACAGGGGAGGCTATAATTCACCCCTCCACTTT.

The genes are TRBV4-1 and TRBJ2-3, with D perhaps TRBD1 (6 bases). This CDR3 contains 14 residues. V lost 5 bases and J 1 base, leaving 10 bases between the germline ends. The germline CDR1 and CDR2 sequences are MGHRA and YSYEKL. The CDR3 bases are TGCGCCAGCAGCGCTGGGGGCGGCACAGATACGCAGTATTTT. Translated: CASSAGGGTDTQYF.

The chain combines TRBV5-5 with TRBJ2-7; 8 bases align to TRBD1. CDR1 SGHKS and CDR2 YYEKEE come from the germline V gene (reference sequence). The V segment lost 4 bases and the J segment 0 bases; nucleotides outside the gene matches: 9. The CDR3 contains 16 residues. The CDR3 DNA reads TGTGCCAGCAGCCGCCTGGGACAGGACTACTCCTACGAGCAGTACTTC. It yields the protein CASSRLGQDYSYEQYF.

This clone was detected ten times or more. V and J are TRBV18 and TRBJ2-1; TRBD1 agrees at 9 bases. Per germline, CDR1 KGHSH and CDR2 LQKENI. Trimming took 3 bases from V and 2 from J; bases not matched to a gene: 5. The CDR3 extends over 16 amino acids. For the CDR3, the DNA is TGTGCCAGCTCACCGTCCCGGGACAGGGCCTACAATGAGCAGTTCTTC. This encodes CASSPSRDRAYNEQFF.